The clone carrying this T cell receptor beta chain was recorded only once. TCRdb keeps only in-frame clones here, not all; method: immunoSEQ multiplex PCR. The data contain some 120,000 clones, almost 95% of them singletons. This entry comes from a study of control samples from healthy donors and cancer patients. The V gene end was trimmed by 5 bases and the J gene end by 7 bases; junction bases not matched to a gene: 3. Germline V lookup: CDR1 SGHRS, CDR2 YFSETQ. This CDR3 is 11 amino acids long. This chain connects TRBV5-1 to TRBJ2-7, with TRBD1 matching over 7 bases. This sequence was found in a man at least 80 years old with head and neck cancer. Sample: PBMCs. CDR3 sequence reads: CASRTGLEQYF. The CDR3 bases are TGCGCCAGCAGGACAGGGCTGGAGCAGTACTTC.